Reported below is one T cell receptor (beta chain). This entry comes from a study of blood T cell repertoires in COVID-19. Study in general: From the United States, Italy and Spain came samples of acute and convalescent COVID-19. T cells, B-cell-depleted T cells, or PBMCs supplied cDNA or gDNA.

Clones were sequenced by immunoSEQ multiplex PCR, and TCRdb holds only the in-frame ones, with some missing. In the table there are just over 300,000 clones, roughly 90% of which are singletons. Per the germline V gene, CDR1 is ENHRY and CDR2 is SYGVKD. The V end was cut by 1 base, the J end by 6 bases, with 16 bases between. The length of the CDR3 is 16 residues. Cohort assignment relied on participant-reported clinical history. Two consecutive negative NP/OP PCR tests, clearance, or resolved symptoms defined Cohort 3 recovery. The sequence derives from a woman in her 40s who had recovered from COVID-19. Material for sequencing was PBMCs or T cells enriched from blood (not recorded which). The V and J genes are TRBV10-3 and TRBJ2-1; maybe TRBD2 (6 bases). CDR3 in DNA: TGTGCCATCAGTGAGTTCCGTAGTATCGGGGGCAATGAGCAGTTCTTC. The encoded protein is CAISEFRSIGGNEQFF.